This T cell receptor (beta chain) derives from a study of cytotoxic CD8 clonotypes in ibrutinib-treated CLL. The assay was immunoSEQ multiplex PCR, and TCRdb's table has in-frame clones only and misses some. The table lists over 150,000 clones, 81% of them singletons. Germline-derived CDR1 and CDR2 are MNHNS and SASEGT. This CDR3 has 13 amino acids. Points on this clone: A junction end diverges from the germline sequence, so it may reflect a read error.

Material: PBMCs, obtained after 12 months of ibrutinib treatment. The chain joins TRBV6-1 to TRBJ2-5, with D tentatively TRBD1 (6 bases). The TCR sequence derives from a human donor with chronic lymphocytic leukemia. CDR3 DNA: TGTGCCAGCAGAGAAGGGACATGGCAGACCCAGTACTTC. As protein: CASREGTWQTQYF.